These T cell receptor beta chains were read from a single sample in a study of T cells in Graves' hyperthyroidism and ophthalmopathy. Using its own MiXCR run on the multiplex PCR reads, TCRdb lists one record per CDR3 protein. The data contain hundreds of thousands of distinct CDR3 sequences, about 15% of them singletons. Sequenced material: blood. Source of these receptors: a woman aged 18-29 years with Graves' ophthalmopathy. CDR3s include the opening cysteine and the closing phenylalanine or tryptophan. The D gene is left open where the match is weak. Clone sizes are given selectively: once, few, many, or a class where the clone is expanded.

abundance: -; v_gene: TRBV7-3; j_gene: TRBJ2-1; d_gene: TRBD2; CDR3aa: CASSPSLAGGPSNEQFF; CDR3nt: TGTGCCAGCAGCCCGTCTTTAGCGGGGGGGCCGAGCAATGAGCAGTTCTTC
abundance: many; v_gene: TRBV11-2; j_gene: TRBJ1-2; d_gene: TRBD1; CDR3aa: CASSLAGQGHYGYTF; CDR3nt: TGTGCCAGCAGCCTAGCGGGACAGGGCCACTATGGCTACACCTTC
abundance: few; v_gene: TRBV28; j_gene: TRBJ2-1; d_gene: -; CDR3aa: CASSSRYNEQFF; CDR3nt: TGTGCCAGCAGTTCCCGATACAATGAGCAGTTCTTC
abundance: many; v_gene: TRBV11-2; j_gene: TRBJ1-1; d_gene: -; CDR3aa: CASSRGGLVDTEAFF; CDR3nt: TGTGCCAGCAGCCGCGGGGGGCTGGTAGATACTGAAGCTTTCTTT
abundance: many; v_gene: TRBV2; j_gene: TRBJ2-5; d_gene: -; CDR3aa: CASSPDRIEETQYF; CDR3nt: TGTGCCAGCAGCCCAGACAGGATCGAAGAGACCCAGTACTTC
abundance: -; v_gene: TRBV6-5; j_gene: TRBJ2-2; d_gene: -; CDR3aa: CASSYSKGPTGELFF; CDR3nt: TGTGCCAGCAGTTACTCGAAGGGGCCCACCGGGGAGCTGTTTTTT
abundance: -; v_gene: TRBV20-1; j_gene: TRBJ2-1; d_gene: TRBD2; CDR3aa: CSARDPAGGSRYNEQFF; CDR3nt: TGCAGTGCTAGAGACCCAGCGGGGGGTTCGAGGTACAATGAGCAGTTCTTC
abundance: -; v_gene: TRBV19; j_gene: TRBJ1-4; d_gene: -; CDR3aa: CASSISTETTTNEKLFF; CDR3nt: TGTGCCAGTAGTATTTCGACAGAGACTACAACTAATGAAAAACTGTTTTTT
abundance: many; v_gene: TRBV11-2; j_gene: TRBJ2-4; d_gene: -; CDR3aa: CASSLDLLRITKNIQYF; CDR3nt: TGTGCCAGCAGCTTAGATCTACTGAGGATTACCAAAAACATTCAGTACTTC
abundance: few; v_gene: TRBV30; j_gene: TRBJ2-7; d_gene: -; CDR3aa: CAWTPHGGSLGYEQYF; CDR3nt: TGTGCCTGGACCCCCCATGGGGGCTCCCTTGGGTACGAGCAGTACTTC
abundance: -; v_gene: TRBV10-3; j_gene: TRBJ2-1; d_gene: -; CDR3aa: CAISETGGTYNEQFF; CDR3nt: TGTGCCATCAGTGAGACGGGGGGCACCTACAATGAGCAGTTCTTC
abundance: many; v_gene: TRBV30; j_gene: TRBJ2-3; d_gene: TRBD1; CDR3aa: CAWRRQGVTDTQYF; CDR3nt: TGTGCCTGGAGGAGACAGGGGGTCACAGATACGCAGTATTTT
abundance: -; v_gene: TRBV30; j_gene: TRBJ1-5; d_gene: TRBD1; CDR3aa: CAWRGQGVPNQPQHF; CDR3nt: TGTGCCTGGAGGGGACAGGGGGTACCTAATCAGCCCCAGCATTTT
abundance: -; v_gene: TRBV19; j_gene: TRBJ2-1; d_gene: TRBD2; CDR3aa: CASSISLAGGQEQFF; CDR3nt: TGTGCCAGTAGTATCAGTCTAGCGGGAGGTCAAGAGCAGTTCTTC
abundance: -; v_gene: TRBV9; j_gene: TRBJ1-1; d_gene: -; CDR3aa: CASSPGTRNTEAFF; CDR3nt: TGTGCCAGCAGCCCTGGGACAAGGAACACTGAAGCTTTCTTT
abundance: -; v_gene: TRBV14; j_gene: TRBJ2-1; d_gene: TRBD2; CDR3aa: CASSGLAGLVHSYNEQFF; CDR3nt: TGTGCCAGCAGCGGGCTAGCGGGTTTAGTACACTCCTACAATGAGCAGTTCTTC
abundance: few; v_gene: TRBV20-1; j_gene: TRBJ2-7; d_gene: TRBD2; CDR3aa: CSATTSDPYEQYF; CDR3nt: TGCAGTGCCACCACTAGCGACCCCTACGAGCAGTACTTC
abundance: many; v_gene: TRBV13; j_gene: TRBJ2-7; d_gene: -; CDR3aa: CASSQGGDEQYF; CDR3nt: TGTGCCAGCAGCCAGGGGGGGGACGAGCAGTACTTC
abundance: -; v_gene: TRBV6-1; j_gene: TRBJ1-4; d_gene: -; CDR3aa: CASSPQEAYNEKLFF; CDR3nt: TGTGCCAGCAGCCCACAGGAGGCCTATAATGAAAAACTGTTTTTT
abundance: -; v_gene: TRBV5-8; j_gene: TRBJ1-2; d_gene: -; CDR3aa: CASSLGAPGYTF; CDR3nt: TGTGCCAGCAGCTTGGGGGCTCCGGGCTACACCTTC
abundance: -; v_gene: TRBV24-1; j_gene: TRBJ2-4; d_gene: TRBD1; CDR3aa: CATSDSGTGNIQYF; CDR3nt: TGTGCCACCAGTGATTCCGGGACAGGGAACATTCAGTACTTC
abundance: many; v_gene: TRBV30; j_gene: TRBJ2-7; d_gene: -; CDR3aa: CARSVKNSQYF; CDR3nt: TGTGCCCGGAGTGTAAAAAACTCGCAGTACTTC
abundance: few; v_gene: TRBV10-3; j_gene: TRBJ1-1; d_gene: -; CDR3aa: CATSRAGLWGRAEAFF; CDR3nt: TGTGCCACCAGCCGGGCGGGATTATGGGGTCGCGCTGAAGCTTTCTTT
abundance: many; v_gene: TRBV11-2; j_gene: TRBJ1-2; d_gene: -; CDR3aa: CASSPHRAANYGYTF; CDR3nt: TGTGCCAGCAGCCCGCATCGCGCAGCTAACTATGGCTACACCTTC
abundance: few; v_gene: TRBV29-1; j_gene: TRBJ2-1; d_gene: -; CDR3aa: CSVRNPTLTASSYNEQFF; CDR3nt: TGCAGCGTTCGAAACCCTACTTTGACAGCTAGCTCCTACAATGAGCAGTTCTTC
abundance: few; v_gene: TRBV18; j_gene: TRBJ2-7; d_gene: TRBD2; CDR3aa: CASSPGLAGTHEQYF; CDR3nt: TGTGCCAGCTCACCTGGACTAGCGGGAACCCACGAGCAGTACTTC
abundance: many; v_gene: TRBV28; j_gene: TRBJ1-1; d_gene: -; CDR3aa: CASSLLDGRNTEAFF; CDR3nt: TGTGCCAGCAGTTTATTGGACGGACGGAACACTGAAGCTTTCTTT
abundance: few; v_gene: TRBV30; j_gene: TRBJ1-2; d_gene: -; CDR3aa: CAWSVKGPGWGYTF; CDR3nt: TGTGCCTGGAGTGTCAAGGGGCCTGGCTGGGGCTACACCTTC